This TCR beta chain emerged from a study of blood T cell repertoires in COVID-19. Looking at the study overall: The samples span acute and convalescent COVID-19 from the United States, Italy and Spain. PBMCs, B-cell-depleted T cells, or T cells provided the cDNA or gDNA that made up the material.

Source study methods: By means of reference gene primer amplification, nucleated cell counts were estimated. Method: immunoSEQ multiplex PCR; TCRdb's copy keeps in-frame clones and lacks some. V, J and clone size reflect that table, while D and trimming were determined from the DNA. Here the sample spans around 150,000 clones, about 86% being singletons. Germline CDR1 reads SEHNR; CDR2 reads FQNEAQ (reference sequence). V lost 4 bases and J 0 bases, leaving 10 bases between the germline ends. The CDR3 runs 15 residues. The chain couples TRBV7-9 to TRBJ1-3, with a possible D match to TRBD1 (5 bases). Sequencing was performed on peripheral blood. This sequence was found in a woman aged 40 to 50 with acute or convalescent COVID-19. The CDR3 sequence is CASSSPTDSGNTIYF. The DNA for the CDR3 is TGTGCCAGCAGCTCCCCGACAGACTCTGGAAACACCATATATTTT.